This T cell receptor (beta chain) stems from a study of lymphopenia after photon versus proton radiotherapy. Sequencing was performed with immunoSEQ multiplex PCR; in TCRdb, only in-frame clones are kept and a portion is missing. This table holds roughly 150,000 clones, around 85% found once. Germline CDR1 and CDR2: LGHNA and YNFKEQ. The length of the CDR3 is 14 residues. The V segment lost 4 bases and the J segment 8 bases; nucleotides outside the gene matches: 10. This rearrangement joins TRBV4-2 to TRBJ1-2; 7 bases are shared with TRBD1. The source of this sequence is a man aged 50 to 60 with gastric cancer. Specimen: peripheral blood, collected from a patient treated with photon-based radiotherapy. The CDR3 DNA is TGTGCCAGCAGCCCAACAGGGGCAAGGGAGGGCTACACCTTC. Amino acid sequence: CASSPTGAREGYTF.